The clone carrying this T cell receptor (beta chain) has a handful of counts. Its antigen is still unknown. The data belong to a study of CD8+CD57+ T cells in acquired aplastic anemia. Study context: Sorted cells (CD4+ and CD8+) yielded DNA amounts that averaged approximately 2.9 ug. Healthy donors gave about 9.8 million reads on average for CD4+ cells. Study-level points and caveats: Common to patients and controls were approximately 30 CD8+ CDR3 sequences. Any difference that existed in CD8+ Simpson's diversity between patients and controls was not significant.

This CDR3 region has 21 residues. CDR1 is SGHTA, CDR2 FQGTGA, per germline. Trimming removed 5 bases from V and 3 bases from J; junction bases left unmatched: 21. The TCR beta profiling, which covered VDJ combination and CDR3 sequence, was carried out using genomic DNA as the template. A single record per CDR3 protein comes from TCRdb applying MiXCR to the reads. The sample shows 100,000 to 150,000 distinct CDR3 sequences, more than 40% of them seen only once. The sample comprised sorted CD4+, CD8+, or CD8+CD57+ T cells (not recorded which) from PBMCs. The sequence derives from a human donor in good health, serving as a control. The chain uses TRBV7-3 and TRBJ2-3, with TRBD2 identical over 12 bases. The CDR3 DNA sequence: TGTGCCAGCAGCCCCCGGGGATGGGTGGCTAGCGGGGGGGCCAGGACAGATACGCAGTATTTT. Translating it yields CASSPRGWVASGGARTDTQYF.